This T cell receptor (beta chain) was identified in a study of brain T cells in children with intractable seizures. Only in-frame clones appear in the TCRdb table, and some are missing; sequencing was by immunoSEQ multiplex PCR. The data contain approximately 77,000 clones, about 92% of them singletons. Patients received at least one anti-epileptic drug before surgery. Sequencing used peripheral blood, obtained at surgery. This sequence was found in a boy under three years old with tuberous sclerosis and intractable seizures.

CDR3 sequence reads: CASSYEAEPHPLYTQYF. CDR3 bases: TGTGCCAGCAGTTACGAAGCGGAGCCCCATCCACTATATACGCAGTATTTT. The chain employs TRBV6-2 or TRBV6-3 and TRBJ2-3; possible D gene TRBD2, 5 bases. Germline CDR1 is MNHEY and CDR2 is SVGEGT. Trimming took off 2 bases at V and 7 bases at J, with 22 bases between the two ends. The CDR3 has 17 residues.